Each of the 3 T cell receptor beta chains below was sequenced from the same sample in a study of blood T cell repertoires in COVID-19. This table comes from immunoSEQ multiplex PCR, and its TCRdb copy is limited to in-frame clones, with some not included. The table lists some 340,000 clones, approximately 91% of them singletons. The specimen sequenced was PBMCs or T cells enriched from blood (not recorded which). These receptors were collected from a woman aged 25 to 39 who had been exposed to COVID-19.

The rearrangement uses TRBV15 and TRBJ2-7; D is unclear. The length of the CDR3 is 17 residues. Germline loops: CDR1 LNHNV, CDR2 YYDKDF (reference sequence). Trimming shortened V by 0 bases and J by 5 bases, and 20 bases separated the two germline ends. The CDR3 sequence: CATSRDYAAVHLHEQYF. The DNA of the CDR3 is TGTGCCACCAGCAGAGATTACGCGGCGGTCCACCTTCACGAGCAGTACTTC.

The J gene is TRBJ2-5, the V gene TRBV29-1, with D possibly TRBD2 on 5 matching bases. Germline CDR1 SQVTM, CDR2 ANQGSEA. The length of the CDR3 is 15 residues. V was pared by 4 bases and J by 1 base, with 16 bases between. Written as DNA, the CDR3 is TGCAGCGTTGGCCTAAAGGGAGTAACCCAAGAGACCCAGTACTTC. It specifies CSVGLKGVTQETQYF. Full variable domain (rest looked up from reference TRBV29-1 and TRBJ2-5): SAVISQKPSRDICQRGTSLTIQCQVDSQVTMMFWYRQQPGQSLTLIATANQGSEATYESGFVIDKFPISRPNLTFSTLTVSNMSPEDSSIYLCSVGLKGVTQETQYFGPGTRLLVL.

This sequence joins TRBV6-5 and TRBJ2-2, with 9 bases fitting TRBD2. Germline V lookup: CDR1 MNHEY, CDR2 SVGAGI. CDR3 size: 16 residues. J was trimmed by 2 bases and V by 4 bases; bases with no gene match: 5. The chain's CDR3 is CASSLIAGVNTGELFF. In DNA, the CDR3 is TGTGCCAGCAGTTTGATAGCGGGGGTAAACACCGGGGAGCTGTTTTTT.